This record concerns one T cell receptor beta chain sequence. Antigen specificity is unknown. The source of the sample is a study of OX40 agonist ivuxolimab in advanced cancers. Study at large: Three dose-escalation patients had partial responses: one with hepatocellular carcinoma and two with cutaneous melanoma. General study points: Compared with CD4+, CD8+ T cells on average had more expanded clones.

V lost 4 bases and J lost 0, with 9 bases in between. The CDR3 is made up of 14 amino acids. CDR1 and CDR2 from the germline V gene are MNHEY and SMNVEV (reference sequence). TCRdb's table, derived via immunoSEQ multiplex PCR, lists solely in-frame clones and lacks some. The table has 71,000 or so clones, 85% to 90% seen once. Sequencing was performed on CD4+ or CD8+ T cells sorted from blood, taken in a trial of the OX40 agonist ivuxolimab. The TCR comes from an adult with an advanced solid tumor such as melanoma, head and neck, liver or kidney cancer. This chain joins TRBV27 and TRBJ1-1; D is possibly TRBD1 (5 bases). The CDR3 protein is CASSYGGMNTEAFF. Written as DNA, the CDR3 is TGTGCCAGCAGTTATGGGGGGATGAACACTGAAGCTTTCTTT.